The following is a T cell receptor beta chain sequence with its context. The antigen is undetermined. The junction shows a germline mismatch at one end, possibly a read error. Germline-derived CDR1 and CDR2 are MNHEY and SVGEGT. CDR3 length: 19 residues. This entry belongs to a study of tumor and adjacent non-tumor tissue in lung cancer. Turning to the study itself: Patients comprised eleven to twelve adenocarcinoma, a couple of squamous cell carcinoma and 1 small cell lung cancer. The study's findings and limits: In normal lung, the top 100 clones were significantly more dominant than in tumor.

RNA was extracted from bulk tissue without any cell sorting. The normal lung tissue was taken more than 3 cm from the tumor edge. Three rounds of nested PCR, following a modified ARM-PCR protocol, produced the TCRbeta library. TCRdb reprocessed the multiplex PCR reads via MiXCR and lists one record per CDR3 protein. The sample has roughly 74,000 distinct CDR3 sequences, more than 65% seen once; the top ten hold around 40%. The sequencing sample was made of distant non-tumor lung tissue. The source of this sequence is a man in his sixties or seventies with non-small cell lung cancer. This sequence joins TRBV6-2 or TRBV6-3 and TRBJ2-1, with 11 bases fitting TRBD2. In nucleotides, the CDR3 is TGTGCCAGAAGTTATGGGACTAGCGGAAGTGGACGTGGGTACAATGAGCAGTTCTTC. It specifies CARSYGTSGSGRGYNEQFF.